Below are 16 T cell receptor beta chains sequenced from a single sample in a study of PD-1 blockade in classical Hodgkin lymphoma. Each patient's relapse followed autologous stem cell transplantation, and brentuximab vedotin exposure varied. Researchers used magnetic negative selection to pull out pure CD4+ T cells from thawed PBMCs. Generated by immunoSEQ multiplex PCR, the TCRdb table keeps only in-frame clones and is missing some. The sample consists of tens of thousands of clones, about 80% of them appearing once. The material was CD4+ T cells from blood, obtained at baseline. These receptor sequences come from a human donor with classical Hodgkin lymphoma.

The chain has TRBV10-3 and TRBJ2-7; 9 positions agree with TRBD1. This CDR3 spans 13 amino acids. V gave up 8 bases and J gave up 4 bases; unmatched junction bases: 6. Per germline, CDR1 ENHRY and CDR2 SYGVKD. The CDR3: CAIGGQGTYEQYF. CDR3 sequence (DNA): TGTGCCATCGGGGGACAGGGTACGTACGAGCAGTACTTC.

The V call is TRBV28, the J call TRBJ2-7, with 7 bases fitting TRBD1. The CDR3 runs 17 residues. CDR1 is MDHEN and CDR2 is SYDVKM in the germline V gene. V shed 3 bases and J 4 bases; nucleotides not matched to a gene: 15. The CDR3 nucleotides are TGTGCCAGCAGTTTGGGGCAGGGGGTTGGGCAAGGTTACGAGCAGTACTTC. Translation: CASSLGQGVGQGYEQYF.

V and J are TRBV7-2 and TRBJ1-3; possibly TRBD1 for D (6 bases). Trimming left V 2 bases short and J 0 bases short, with 14 bases between. Germline values: CDR1 SGHTA, CDR2 FQGNSA. The CDR3 is 17 residues long. This CDR3 is CASSLRGGINSGNTIYF. The CDR3 bases are TGTGCCAGCAGCTTACGGGGGGGCATAAACTCTGGAAACACCATATATTTT.

V and J are TRBV4-2 and TRBJ2-1; 8 bases fit TRBD2. Unmatched junction bases numbered 4, after V lost 2 bases and J lost 1 base. The CDR3 sequence is 16 residues long. CDR1 is LGHNA and CDR2 is YNFKEQ in the germline V gene. The CDR3 DNA is TGTGCCAGCAGCCAACTAGCGGGTAGATCCTACAATGAGCAGTTCTTC. Its translation: CASSQLAGRSYNEQFF.

The J gene is TRBJ2-1, the V gene TRBV4-1, with D possibly called TRBD1 or TRBD2 (5 bases each). The CDR3 has 18 residues. V lost 0 bases and J 0 bases, leaving 15 bases between the germline ends. CDR1 and CDR2 from the germline V gene are MGHRA and YSYEKL. Written as DNA, the CDR3 is TGCGCCAGCAGCCAAGATCGGAGAGGGGCGAGCTCCTACAATGAGCAGTTCTTC. Amino acids: CASSQDRRGASSYNEQFF.

The rearrangement uses TRBV14 and TRBJ2-7; 8 bases agree with TRBD1. The CDR3 covers 15 residues. Germline assignment: CDR1 SGHDN and CDR2 FVKESK. The trim removed 3 bases at V and 2 bases at J, leaving 6 bases unmatched. CDR3 coding DNA: TGTGCCAGCAGCCACAGGACAGGGAGGCCCTACGAGCAGTACTTC. Its translation: CASSHRTGRPYEQYF.

This chain uses TRBV9 with TRBJ2-1; unclear D gene. CDR3 length: 12 residues. Deletions cut 0 bases from V and 7 bases from J, with 5 bases between. Germline assignment: CDR1 SGDLS and CDR2 YYNGEE. The DNA for the CDR3 is TGTGCCAGCAGCGTAGACGCAAATGAGCAGTTCTTC. Protein product: CASSVDANEQFF.

The chain links TRBV7-9 to TRBJ1-3; TRBD1 might be the D (5 bases). The germline V and J ends were trimmed by 1 base and 1 base, with 11 bases remaining between them. The CDR3 totals 16 residues. The germline gives CDR1 SEHNR, CDR2 FQNEAQ (reference sequence). In nucleotides, the CDR3 is TGTGCCAGCAGCTTAGGACAGCCGGCTTCTGGAAACACCATATATTTT. Residues: CASSLGQPASGNTIYF.

This chain uses TRBV11-3 with TRBJ2-2; 9 nucleotides agree with TRBD1. The CDR3 consists of 18 residues. The germline CDR1 and CDR2 sequences are SGHNT and YENEEA. With 5 bases clipped from V and 1 base from J, the junction kept 11 bases outside the gene matches. The CDR3 loop reads CASSHPFRQGGNTGELFF. The CDR3 coding sequence is TGTGCCAGCAGCCACCCCTTCCGACAGGGGGGGAACACCGGGGAGCTGTTTTTT.

The chain couples TRBV18 to TRBJ1-1; possible D gene TRBD1, 5 bases. Trimming left V 3 bases short and J 0 bases short, with 11 bases between. The CDR3 contains 15 residues. The germline V gene encodes CDR1 KGHSH and CDR2 LQKENI. CDR3 region: CASSPRTRMNTEAFF. CDR3 nucleotide sequence: TGTGCCAGCTCACCTCGGACAAGAATGAACACTGAAGCTTTCTTT.

The chain employs TRBV5-1 and TRBJ2-7, with D uncertain. The CDR3 contains 12 residues. Germline V gene sequence: CDR1 SGHRS, CDR2 YFSETQ. V was trimmed by 1 base and J by 6 bases, leaving 8 bases between them. Here the CDR3 reads CASSLRAGEQYF. CDR3 DNA sequence: TGCGCCAGCAGCTTGCGGGCCGGCGAGCAGTACTTC.

This sequence joins TRBV19 and TRBJ2-7; 10 bases fit TRBD2. Germline loops: CDR1 LNHDA, CDR2 SQIVND (reference sequence). V lost 5 bases and J lost 3; bases outside the gene matches: 7. The CDR3 has 15 amino acids. CDR3 residues: CASSPQRTSGYEQYF. As DNA, the CDR3 is TGTGCCAGTAGTCCTCAACGGACTAGCGGCTACGAGCAGTACTTC.

The gene calls are TRBV19 and TRBJ1-1; D ambiguous. V was clipped by 8 bases and J by 10 bases, with 14 bases between them. This CDR3 has 11 residues. CDR1 and CDR2 (germline): LNHDA, SQIVND (reference sequence). Written as DNA, the CDR3 is TGTGCCAGTCGCTCGTCGTTAAGAGCTTTCTTT. It specifies CASRSSLRAFF.

The chain uses TRBV5-4 and TRBJ1-1; D may be TRBD1 (6 bases). This CDR3 comprises 14 residues. V was clipped by 4 bases and J by 1 base, with 11 bases between them. Germline CDR1 and CDR2: SGHNT and YYREEE (reference sequence). CDR3 nucleotide sequence: TGTGCCAGCAGCCCAACGGGACAGAACACTGAAGCTTTCTTT. Amino acid sequence: CASSPTGQNTEAFF.

V and J are TRBV15 and TRBJ2-3; perhaps TRBD1 as D (6 bases). V was clipped by 5 bases and J by 3 bases, with 24 bases between them. Germline V CDR1 and CDR2: LNHNV, YYDKDF (reference sequence). The CDR3 runs to 18 residues. The CDR3 sequence is CATSWSTGFLGVTDTQYF. DNA for the CDR3: TGTGCCACCAGCTGGAGCACAGGGTTCCTTGGTGTGACAGATACGCAGTATTTT.

The DNA for the CDR3 is TGTGCCAGCTCACCGCTGCGACAGGCGAACACCGGGGAGCTGTTTTTT. The encoded protein is CASSPLRQANTGELFF. The chain employs TRBV18 and TRBJ2-2; weak D call: TRBD1 (6 bases). Germline V CDR1 and CDR2: KGHSH, LQKENI. V lost 3 bases to trimming and J lost 0 bases, with 11 bases between them. The CDR3 has 16 residues.